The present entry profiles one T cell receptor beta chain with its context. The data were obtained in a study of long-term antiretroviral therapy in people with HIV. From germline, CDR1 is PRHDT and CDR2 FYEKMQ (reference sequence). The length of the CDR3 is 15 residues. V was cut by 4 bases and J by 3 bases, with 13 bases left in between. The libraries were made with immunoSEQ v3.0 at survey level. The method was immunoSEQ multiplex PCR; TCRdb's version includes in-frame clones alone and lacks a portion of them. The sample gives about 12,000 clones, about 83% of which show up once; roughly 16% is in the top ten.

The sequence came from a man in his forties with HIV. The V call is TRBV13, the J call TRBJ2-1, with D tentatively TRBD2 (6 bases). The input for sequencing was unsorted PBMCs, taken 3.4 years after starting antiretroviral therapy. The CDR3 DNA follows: TGTGCCAGCAGCTCATTAGCGGCCAACTACAATGAGCAGTTCTTC. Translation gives CASSSLAANYNEQFF. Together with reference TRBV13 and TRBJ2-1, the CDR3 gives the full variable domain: AAGVIQSPRHLIKEKRETATLKCYPIPRHDTVYWYQQGPGQDPQFLISFYEKMQSDKGSIPDRFSAQQFSDYHSELNMSSLELGDSALYFCASSSLAANYNEQFFGPGTRLTVL.